This T cell receptor beta chain came from a study of blood T cell repertoires in COVID-19. Overall study context: Whether acute or convalescent, the COVID-19 samples came from the United States, Italy and Spain.

CDR1 SGHTA and CDR2 FQGNSA come from the germline V gene. The CDR3 length is 15 residues. Trimming at V came to 5 bases and at J to 0 bases, leaving 2 bases not matched to a gene. Original data processing: Counts of nucleated cells, estimated from reference gene primer amplification, were obtained. The protocol was immunoSEQ multiplex PCR, while the TCRdb copy is restricted to in-frame clones and leaves out a portion. Clonal size and the V and J genes are those of that table, whereas D and trimming came from the DNA. The sample holds 450,000 or so clones, roughly 89% seen once. This sequence joins TRBV7-2 and TRBJ2-1; TRBD2 agrees at 9 bases. The clonotype originates from a man younger than 30 with COVID-19, enrolled during active disease. The sequenced sample was peripheral blood. The CDR3 spells CASSSGRSSYNEQFF. The CDR3 DNA reads TGTGCCAGCAGCAGCGGGAGGAGCTCCTACAATGAGCAGTTCTTC. Drawing the rest from reference TRBV7-2 and TRBJ2-1, the complete variable domain is GAGVSQSPSNKVTEKGKDVELRCDPISGHTALYWYRQSLGQGLEFLIYFQGNSAPDKSGLPSDRFSAERTGGSVSTLTIQRTQQEDSAVYLCASSSGRSSYNEQFFGPGTRLTVL.